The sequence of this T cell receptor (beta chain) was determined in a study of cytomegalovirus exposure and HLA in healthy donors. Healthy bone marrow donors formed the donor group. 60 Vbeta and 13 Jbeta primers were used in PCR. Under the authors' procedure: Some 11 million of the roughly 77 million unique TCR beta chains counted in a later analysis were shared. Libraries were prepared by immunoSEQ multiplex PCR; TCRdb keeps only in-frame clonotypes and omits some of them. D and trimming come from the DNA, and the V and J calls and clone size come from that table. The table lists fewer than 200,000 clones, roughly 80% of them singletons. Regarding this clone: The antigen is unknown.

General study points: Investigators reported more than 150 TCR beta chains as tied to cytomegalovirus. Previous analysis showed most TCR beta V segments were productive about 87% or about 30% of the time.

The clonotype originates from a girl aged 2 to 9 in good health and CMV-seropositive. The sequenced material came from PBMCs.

CDR3 protein: CASSSHPQGAGGYTF. Written as DNA, the CDR3 is TGCGCCAGCAGCTCCCACCCACAGGGGGCCGGTGGCTACACCTTC. The J gene is TRBJ1-2, the V gene TRBV5-1; 9 nucleotides align to TRBD1. The J segment lost 7 bases and the V segment lost 3 bases, leaving 10 bases of the junction unmatched. This CDR3 has 15 residues. From germline, CDR1 is SGHRS and CDR2 YFSETQ.